The clone carrying this T cell receptor beta chain was counted many times. The target antigen is unknown. Synthesis of cDNA was carried out by template-switch 5'RACE. The reaction used 10-nucleotide random UMIs. The output of every sequencing run exceeded 170 million TCR-beta sequences, derived from 15-18 subjects. TCRdb redid the calling of the 5' RACE reads with MiXCR, one entry per CDR3 protein. The sample contains about 60,000 distinct CDR3 sequences, about 3.3% of which appear only once. This sample stems from a study of neurological immune-mediated disorders. Study conclusions and caveats: None of the CDR3 amino acid sequences of expanded clones recurred across subjects, suggesting private repertoires in all groups. When the repertoires were grouped phylogenetically, those of 18 of the 34 multiple sclerosis patients came together in a single cluster of related CDR3 sequences, which points to a possible repertoire-level signature.

The sequenced sample was PBMCs. The TCR originated in a woman in her sixties with multiple sclerosis.

CDR3 loop: CASRTTGGLETQYF. The CDR3 nucleotides are TGTGCCAGCAGAACGACAGGGGGGTTGGAGACCCAGTACTTC. The chain uses TRBV12-3 or TRBV12-4 and TRBJ2-5, with 9 bases lining up with TRBD1. The CDR3 spans 14 residues. V lost 6 bases to trimming and J lost 5 bases; unmatched junction nucleotides: 7.